This TCR beta chain is from a study of metastatic and nonmetastatic thyroid tumors. Whole-study context: Peripheral blood and tumor or nodule samples from malignant and benign thyroid patients were compared.

Study-wide results and caveats: Within blood and tumor, benign nodules reportedly had significantly lower TCR beta diversity than malignant thyroid tumors did.

Worth noting for this clone: Its antigen is as yet unknown. This clone may be a read error of a much larger clone one base away.

In the authors' methods: Building a distant-metastasis classifier for papillary thyroid cancer drew on CDR3 differences across clinicopathological groups. From the PCR reads, TCRdb re-called clones with MiXCR. These V and J calls originate from TCRdb's pipeline instead of the authors' own analysis. There are about 20,000 clones in the sample; 25% to 35% occur only once, and approximately 26% lies in the top ten. Trimming removed 7 bases at V and 1 base at J, with 7 bases between. This CDR3 has 12 residues. From germline, CDR1 is SEHNR and CDR2 FQNEAQ (reference sequence). Thyroid surgery had not been preceded by any treatment in any patient.

The V call is TRBV7-9, the J call TRBJ1-1, with no clear D. Sequenced input: tumor tissue. The sequence was obtained from a male donor with papillary thyroid cancer or a benign thyroid nodule (not recorded which). Some clones in this sample may be carry-over from other donors' samples. CDR3 DNA sequence: TGTGCCAGCATCGGAGCGAACACTGAAGCTTTCTTT. This translates into CASIGANTEAFF. Combining the CDR3 with reference TRBV7-9 and TRBJ1-1 gives the whole variable domain DTGVSQNPRHKITKRGQNVTFRCDPISEHNRLYWYRQTLGQGPEFLTYFQNEAQLEKSRLLSDRFSAERPKGSFSTLEIQRTEQGDSAMYLCASIGANTEAFFGQGTRLTVV.